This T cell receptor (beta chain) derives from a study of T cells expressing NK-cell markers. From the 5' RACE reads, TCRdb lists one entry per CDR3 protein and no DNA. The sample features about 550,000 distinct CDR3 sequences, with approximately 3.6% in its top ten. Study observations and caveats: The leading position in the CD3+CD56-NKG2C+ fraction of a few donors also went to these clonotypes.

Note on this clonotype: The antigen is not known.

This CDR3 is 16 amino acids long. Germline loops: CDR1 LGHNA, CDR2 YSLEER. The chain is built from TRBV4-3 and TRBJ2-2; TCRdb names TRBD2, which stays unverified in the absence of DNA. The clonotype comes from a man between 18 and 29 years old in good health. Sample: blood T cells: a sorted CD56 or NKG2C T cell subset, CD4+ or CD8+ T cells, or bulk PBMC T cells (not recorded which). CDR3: CASSQDPAGRPGELFF.